In its sample, the clone carrying this T cell receptor beta chain was seen a few times. Its antigen is not identified. Two oligonucleotides, mixed equimolar, formed the beta constant-region primer covering TRBC1 and TRBC2. Four rounds of PCR amplified the ligated cDNA using nested alpha and beta constant-region primers plus SP2. Via MiXCR, TCRdb re-called the UMI-ligation and nested PCR reads, giving one row per CDR3 protein. The sample lists over 110,000 distinct CDR3 sequences, about a fifth occurring once. This sample was taken from a study of naive and memory T cell subsets. Study findings and constraints: There was no ground truth to check naive and memory subset results. Naive repertoires, especially CD8, held a few larger clonotypes, possibly memory cells re-expressing CD45RA.

Germline V gives CDR1 SQVTM, CDR2 ANQGSEA. This CDR3 has 15 residues. V shed 3 bases, J shed 10 bases, and the junction held 10 bases outside the gene matches. CD4+ T cell IFNgamma after overnight CMV lysate exposure gave donor CMV status. The V and J genes are TRBV29-1 and TRBJ2-1; 12 bases match TRBD2. The source of this sequence is a human donor in good health. The sequenced sample consisted of naive CD8+ T cells from blood. CDR3 loop: CSVEETSGRPGEQFF. CDR3 bases: TGCAGCGTTGAGGAAACTAGCGGGAGGCCTGGAGAGCAGTTCTTC.